The entry below gives a single T cell receptor beta chain sequence along with its context. What it binds is unknown. The data were taken from a study of cytomegalovirus exposure and HLA in healthy donors. Profiled with immunoSEQ multiplex PCR; TCRdb holds only in-frame clones, not every one. This sample carries approximately 160,000 clones, less than 95% of them seen once, and the ten largest clones take about 2.9%. Study results and caveats: Cytomegalovirus association was assigned to approximately 160 TCR beta chains. Many donors shared some public TCRs, even though most TCR sequences were rare.

The sequencing input was PBMCs. The TCR originated in a woman in her late teens or twenties in good health and CMV-seropositive.

In DNA, the CDR3 is TGTGCCAGCAGCGTAGAGAGCGGGAGTGGAAATGAGCAGTTCTTC. Protein sequence: CASSVESGSGNEQFF. The chain carries TRBV9 and TRBJ2-1; 8 nucleotides align to TRBD2. Germline loops: CDR1 SGDLS, CDR2 YYNGEE. This CDR3 region has 15 residues. V shed 0 bases, J shed 7 bases, and the junction held 6 bases outside the gene matches.